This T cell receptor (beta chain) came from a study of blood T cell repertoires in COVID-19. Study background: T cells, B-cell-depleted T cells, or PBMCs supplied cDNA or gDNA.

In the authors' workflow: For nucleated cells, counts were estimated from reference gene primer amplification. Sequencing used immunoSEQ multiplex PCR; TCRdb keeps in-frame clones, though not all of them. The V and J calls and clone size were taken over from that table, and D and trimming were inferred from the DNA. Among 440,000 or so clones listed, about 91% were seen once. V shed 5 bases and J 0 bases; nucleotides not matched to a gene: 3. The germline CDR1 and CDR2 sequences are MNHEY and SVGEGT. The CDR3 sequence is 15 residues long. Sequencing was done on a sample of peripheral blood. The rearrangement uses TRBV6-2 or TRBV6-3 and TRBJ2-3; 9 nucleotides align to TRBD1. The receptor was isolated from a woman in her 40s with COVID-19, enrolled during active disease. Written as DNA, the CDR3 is TGTGCCAGCAGTCGACAGGGGGTGAGCACAGATACGCAGTATTTT. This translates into CASSRQGVSTDTQYF.